What follows are 2 T cell receptor beta chains derived from one specimen sequenced in a study of CD8 T cells in Susac syndrome. The RNA, about 0.5 to 1 ug, was put through reverse transcription using random hexamers. TCRdb re-called the immunoSEQ multiplex PCR reads through MiXCR, storing one row per CDR3 protein. Of approximately 180,000 distinct CDR3 sequences in the sample, around 95% were seen once. The sample consisted of CD4+ T cells from PBMCs. These receptors came from a human donor with multiple sclerosis.

CDR3 coding DNA: TGTGCCAGCAGCCAAGCAATCGCGGGGGGACGGAATTCACCCCTCCACTTT. Its translation: CASSQAIAGGRNSPLHF. The chain joins TRBV7-8 to TRBJ1-6; D is possibly TRBD1 (5 bases). Trimming took 5 bases from V and 7 from J, leaving 21 bases between them. The germline gives CDR1 SGHVS, CDR2 FQNEAQ. This CDR3 is 17 amino acids long.

V is TRBV14 and J is TRBJ2-2; no firm D call. This CDR3 contains 15 residues. Germline V gives CDR1 SGHDN, CDR2 FVKESK. V dropped 0 bases and J dropped 0 bases, with 5 bases sitting between them. CDR3 protein: CASSQDSANTGELFF. The CDR3 coding sequence is TGTGCCAGCAGCCAAGATAGTGCGAACACCGGGGAGCTGTTTTTT.